This T cell receptor beta chain was sequenced in a study of human T cells and chemical hapten exposure. General observations from the study: Controls had significantly fewer large CDR3 similarity clusters than were formed by expanded TCRs. Donors in the study had alopecia, meaning their immune response may differ from healthy people's.

Unique molecular identifiers were attached to individual cDNA molecules within the library. MiXCR, run by TCRdb on the RACE reads, gives a single entry per CDR3 protein. Here the sample spans roughly 180,000 distinct CDR3 sequences, 14% being singletons. Note on this clonotype: Antigen unknown.

CDR1 and CDR2 (germline): SGHRS, YFSETQ. J gave up 9 bases and V 0 bases, and 5 bases lay outside the gene matches. The CDR3 length is 14 residues. Described time point: patch test 1, 2 weeks after DPC sensitization. Regarding treatment: therapeutic diphenylcyclopropenone sensitization with weekly scalp DPC. Extraction yielded total RNA from whole blood (unfractionated). The sequenced sample was whole blood, obtained in connection with sensitization to the hapten diphenylcyclopropenone (DPC). This TCR came from a woman under 40 with alopecia areata. Some clones in this sample may be carry-over from other donors' samples. This rearrangement joins TRBV5-1 to TRBJ1-1, with 10 bases identical to TRBD1. CDR3 coding DNA: TGCGCCAGCAGCTTGGGGGACAGGGGATTTAAAGCTTTCTTT. It encodes CASSLGDRGFKAFF. The complete variable domain, with remaining parts taken from reference TRBV5-1 and TRBJ1-1, reads KAGVTQTPRYLIKTRGQQVTLSCSPISGHRSVSWYQQTPGQGLQFLFEYFSETQRNKGNFPGRFSGRQFSNSRSEMNVSTLELGDSALYLCASSLGDRGFKAFFGQGTRLTVV.